The entry that follows covers one TCR beta chain sequence. RNA, at roughly 0.45 to 1 ug, was reverse transcribed with random hexamers. TCRdb used MiXCR to reprocess the immunoSEQ multiplex PCR reads, holding one entry per CDR3 protein. The sample includes approximately 160,000 distinct CDR3 sequences, roughly 95% of them seen just once. The entry originates in a study of CD8 T cells in Susac syndrome. The V gene end was trimmed by 0 bases and the J gene end by 4 bases; junction bases not matched to a gene: 7. The CDR3 extends over 16 amino acids. The germline V gene encodes CDR1 SGHRS and CDR2 YFSETQ. Sequencing of TCR beta was performed on blood CD8+ T cells and on blood CD4+ T cells. Negative isolation was used for CD8+ and CD4+ T cells, and FACS enrichment was applied to TEMRA cells.

The chain recombines TRBV5-1 with TRBJ2-5; 9 bases agree with TRBD1. The clonotype originates from a human donor in good health. The specimen sequenced was CD4+ T cells from PBMCs. CDR3 nucleotide sequence: TGCGCCAGCAGCTTGGGGACAGGGGTATCCCTAGAGACCCAGTACTTC. Its translation: CASSLGTGVSLETQYF.